The 32 T cell receptor beta chains presented below share a single source sample, sequenced in a study of CD8+ T cells in alopecia areata. RNA was isolated and reverse transcribed to cDNA, the sequencing template. Repertoires were generated with immunoSEQ multiplex PCR, while TCRdb's copy carries only in-frame clones and drops some. The profile shows some 130,000 clones, about 46% of them singletons. This sample comprised CD8+ T cells sorted from blood, obtained at week 0. All receptors derive from a human donor with alopecia areata.

J is TRBJ1-6 and V is TRBV11-2; D is undetermined. The CDR3 spans 14 residues. Germline assignment: CDR1 SGHAT and CDR2 FQNNGV. V was pared by 7 bases and J by 5 bases, with 12 bases between. The CDR3 region has the DNA TGTGCCAGCACCCCCCACGGAGATAATTCACCCCTCCACTTT. Amino acids: CASTPHGDNSPLHF.

V gene TRBV25-1 combines with J gene TRBJ1-6; a weak D match, TRBD1 (6 bases). Germline V gives CDR1 MGHDK, CDR2 SYGVNS. The V end lost 1 base, the J end lost 8 bases, and 18 bases lay between the germline ends. The CDR3 runs to 17 residues. CDR3 protein: CASSESAGHKEDSPLHF. The DNA for the CDR3 is TGTGCCAGCAGTGAATCCGCGGGACACAAAGAGGATTCACCCCTCCACTTT. Full variable domain (rest looked up from reference TRBV25-1 and TRBJ1-6): EADIYQTPRYLVIGTGKKITLECSQTMGHDKMYWYQQDPGMELHLIHYSYGVNSTEKGDLSSESTVSRIRTEHFPLTLESARPSHTSQYLCASSESAGHKEDSPLHFGNGTRLTVT.

The chain couples TRBV9 to TRBJ1-1; D is unresolved. Deletions cut 0 bases from V and 8 bases from J, with 17 bases between. CDR1 and CDR2 from the germline V gene are SGDLS and YYNGEE. CDR3 size: 15 residues. The CDR3 region is CASSVDPRVSDEAFF. For the CDR3, the DNA is TGTGCCAGCAGCGTAGACCCCCGGGTTAGCGACGAAGCTTTCTTT.

This clone was counted only a few times. J is TRBJ1-2 and V is TRBV19; D not certain. V lost 3 bases and J lost 5, with 7 bases in between. CDR1 LNHDA and CDR2 SQIVND come from the germline V gene (reference sequence). The CDR3 covers 12 residues. The CDR3 DNA is TGTGCCAGTAGTATGGGAAAATATGGCTACACCTTC. It is translated as CASSMGKYGYTF.

The chain couples TRBV7-9 to TRBJ2-3, with 16 bases aligning to TRBD2. CDR3 length: 19 amino acids. Unmatched junction bases numbered 8, after V lost 3 bases and J lost 2 bases. Germline V gene data show CDR1 as SEHNR and CDR2 as FQNEAQ (reference sequence). The CDR3 DNA reads TGTGCCAGCAGCTTGCCCTCCGGGACTAGCGGGGGGGCCACAGATACGCAGTATTTT. It yields the protein CASSLPSGTSGGATDTQYF.

This rearrangement joins TRBV4-2 to TRBJ1-5; D not resolved. The V and J ends lost 0 bases and 2 bases respectively, with 11 bases between them. CDR1 and CDR2 from the germline V gene are LGHNA and YNFKEQ. The CDR3 runs 16 residues. Written as DNA, the CDR3 is TGTGCCAGCAGCCAAGATGAGGGTGTGGGCAATCAGCCCCAGCATTTT. Its translation is CASSQDEGVGNQPQHF.

This chain links TRBV29-1 with TRBJ2-3; D ambiguous. The length of the CDR3 is 15 residues. Germline CDR1 SQVTM, CDR2 ANQGSEA. V lost 3 bases to trimming and J lost 2 bases, with 15 bases between them. In DNA form, the CDR3 reads TGCAGCGTTGATTCCGGAAGGTTCCCCACAGATACGCAGTATTTT. It translates to CSVDSGRFPTDTQYF.

The chain recombines TRBV27 with TRBJ2-5, with 13 positions matching TRBD2. The V gene's germline CDR1 is MNHEY and CDR2 SMNVEV (reference sequence). J gave up 4 bases and V 5 bases, and 7 bases lay outside the gene matches. This CDR3 contains 16 residues. The CDR3 here is CASSETLAGGLETQYF. The CDR3, as DNA: TGTGCCAGCAGTGAAACACTAGCGGGGGGGCTAGAGACCCAGTACTTC.

This clone was picked up many times. The chain joins TRBV30 to TRBJ2-1; 13 nucleotides line up with TRBD2. CDR3 length: 15 amino acids. In germline, CDR1 is GTSNPN, CDR2 SVGIG (reference sequence). Losses at the gene ends were 0 bases for V and 6 bases for J; bases not matched to a gene: 2. The CDR3 region is CAWSVRLAGGNEQFF. DNA for the CDR3: TGTGCCTGGAGTGTCCGACTAGCGGGGGGCAATGAGCAGTTCTTC.

The count of this clone is one. The chain recombines TRBV25-1 with TRBJ1-1; 7 nucleotides line up with TRBD1. The CDR3 totals 15 residues. Per germline, CDR1 MGHDK and CDR2 SYGVNS. Unmatched junction bases numbered 17, after V lost 5 bases and J lost 11 bases. CDR3 region: CASSPFPGQSRVAFF. The CDR3, as DNA: TGTGCCAGCAGTCCCTTCCCGGGACAGTCGCGAGTTGCTTTCTTT.

The chain carries TRBV5-6 and TRBJ1-5; D perhaps matches TRBD1 (5 bases). Germline V gene sequence: CDR1 SGHDT, CDR2 YYEEEE. The CDR3 is made up of 14 amino acids. V was shortened by 3 bases and J by 2 bases, with 9 bases between the two germline ends. The CDR3 loop is CASSSGFGNQPQHF. CDR3 DNA: TGTGCCAGCAGCTCAGGGTTTGGCAATCAGCCCCAGCATTTT.

The rearrangement joins TRBV2 to TRBJ2-3; D is unclear. V was cut by 3 bases and J by 0 bases, with 7 bases left in between. From germline, CDR1 is SNHLY and CDR2 FYNNEI. This CDR3 has 14 amino acids. The CDR3 loop is CASSEGSSTDTQYF. CDR3 DNA sequence: TGTGCCAGCAGTGAGGGTAGCAGCACAGATACGCAGTATTTT.

The CDR3 nucleotides are TGTGCCAGCAGTCCCGGAGCGGGGGATTACCAAGAGACCCAGTACTTC. Amino acid sequence: CASSPGAGDYQETQYF. This sequence joins TRBV27 and TRBJ2-5; 8 bases match TRBD2. There are 16 residues in the CDR3. The junction had 8 bases not matched to a gene; V was cut back by 5 bases and J by 0 bases. Germline V gene data show CDR1 as MNHEY and CDR2 as SMNVEV (reference sequence).

The rearrangement uses TRBV6-4 and TRBJ1-5; 8 nucleotides line up with TRBD1. The CDR3 contains 17 residues. CDR1 and CDR2 from the germline V gene are MRHNA and SNTAGT. The junction had 13 bases not matched to a gene; V was cut back by 2 bases and J by 7 bases. The CDR3 region is CASSDPPWTGRKQPQHF. In DNA form, the CDR3 reads TGTGCCAGCAGTGACCCGCCTTGGACAGGGAGGAAGCAGCCCCAGCATTTT.

This clone has just a few counts. The genes are TRBV29-1 and TRBJ1-5, with D maybe TRBD1 (5 bases). The germline gives CDR1 SQVTM, CDR2 ANQGSEA. There are 12 residues in the CDR3. V shed 7 bases and J shed 0 bases, with 7 bases lying between them. In DNA form, the CDR3 reads TGCAGCGCACAGGATAGCAATCAGCCCCAGCATTTT. As protein: CSAQDSNQPQHF.

The rearrangement joins TRBV6-5 to TRBJ2-7; D ambiguous. Germline loops: CDR1 MNHEY, CDR2 SVGAGI. Trimming shortened V by 7 bases and J by 1 base, and 11 bases separated the two germline ends. The CDR3 has 13 residues. The CDR3 DNA follows: TGTGCCAGCAAGGCGGAAGGTTCCTACGAGCAGTACTTC. The encoded protein is CASKAEGSYEQYF.

This clone was observed a few times. The rearrangement uses TRBV7-9 and TRBJ1-1; the D is unclear. Trimming removed 5 bases at V and 6 bases at J, with 7 bases between. The CDR3 extends over 11 amino acids. CDR1 is SEHNR, CDR2 FQNEAQ, per germline (reference sequence). The CDR3 sequence is CASSNPPEAFF. Written as DNA, the CDR3 is TGTGCCAGCAGCAACCCCCCTGAAGCTTTCTTT.

This chain links TRBV30 with TRBJ1-2, with D unclear. CDR3 size: 13 residues. Germline CDR1 GTSNPN, CDR2 SVGIG (reference sequence). Trimming left V 0 bases short and J 3 bases short, with 8 bases between. The CDR3 loop reads CAWSVTSDYGYTF. CDR3 sequence (DNA): TGTGCCTGGAGTGTGACCTCCGACTATGGCTACACCTTC.

V usage is TRBV10-3 and J usage is TRBJ2-3; TRBD2 matches 8 bases. Trimming cost V 2 bases and J 6 bases; bases outside gene matches: 4. The CDR3 contains 14 residues. Per the germline V gene, CDR1 is ENHRY and CDR2 is SYGVKD. The CDR3: CAISEPLAEDTQYF. The CDR3, as DNA: TGTGCCATCAGTGAGCCACTAGCGGAGGATACGCAGTATTTT.

The V and J genes are TRBV4-3 and TRBJ2-7; D not resolved. Trimming left V 1 base short and J 2 bases short, with 12 bases between. Germline CDR1 reads LGHNA; CDR2 reads YSLEER. This CDR3 region has 15 residues. CDR3 sequence (DNA): TGCGCCAGCAGCCAAGGCTTTGCAGAGCCCTACGAGCAGTACTTC. Amino acids: CASSQGFAEPYEQYF.

The chain combines TRBV30 with TRBJ2-3, with D unresolved. CDR3 size: 13 residues. With 3 bases removed from V and 5 bases from J, the gap between germline ends came to 12 bases. CDR1 GTSNPN and CDR2 SVGIG come from the germline V gene (reference sequence). CDR3 sequence (DNA): TGTGCCTGGAGGAAAACTAACAAAGATACGCAGTATTTT. This gives the protein CAWRKTNKDTQYF. Drawing the rest from reference TRBV30 and TRBJ2-3, the complete variable domain is SQTIHQWPATLVQPVGSPLSLECTVEGTSNPNLYWYRQAAGRGLQLLFYSVGIGQISSEVPQNLSASRPQDRQFILSSKKLLLSDSGFYLCAWRKTNKDTQYFGPGTRLTVL.

This clone has just a few counts. The chain carries TRBV7-3 and TRBJ1-2; possible D gene TRBD1, 5 bases. From germline, CDR1 is SGHTA and CDR2 FQGTGA. Trimming removed 4 bases at V and 7 bases at J, with 16 bases between. This CDR3 contains 14 residues. The CDR3 loop reads CASSSGPTRLGYTF. Written as DNA, the CDR3 is TGTGCCAGCAGCTCGGGACCCACCCGCCTTGGCTACACCTTC.

The rearrangement links TRBV27 to TRBJ1-1, with 9 bases fitting TRBD1. Germline V CDR1 and CDR2: MNHEY, SMNVEV (reference sequence). The CDR3 runs 14 residues. V lost 5 bases and J lost 8; bases outside the gene matches: 9. CDR3 nucleotides: TGTGCCAGCAGTCTACAGACAGGGGGATTCGAAGCTTTCTTT. Residues: CASSLQTGGFEAFF.

The gene calls are TRBV29-1 and TRBJ2-7; maybe TRBD1 (5 bases). The CDR3 is 13 residues long. Looked up from germline, CDR1 is SQVTM and CDR2 is ANQGSEA. Deletions cut 6 bases from V and 2 bases from J, with 14 bases between. As DNA, the CDR3 is TGCAGCGTCGCTGACAGAGCCACCTACGAGCAGTACTTC. Its translation is CSVADRATYEQYF.

This clone has more than one count but fewer than ten. The DNA of the CDR3 is TGCAGCGTTATGGGACAGGGAGATGAGCAGTTCTTC. This codes for CSVMGQGDEQFF. This chain uses TRBV29-1 with TRBJ2-1; 9 nucleotides agree with TRBD1. The CDR3 has 12 amino acids. Germline loops: CDR1 SQVTM, CDR2 ANQGSEA. V lost 5 bases and J lost 8; bases outside the gene matches: 4.

The genes are TRBV5-6 and TRBJ1-1; perhaps TRBD1 as D (5 bases). V was trimmed by 2 bases and J by 0 bases, leaving 17 bases between them. The germline V gene has CDR1 SGHDT and CDR2 YYEEEE. There are 17 residues in the CDR3. The CDR3, as DNA: TGTGCCAGCAGCTTCATGGGGGGGAAAATCATGAACACTGAAGCTTTCTTT. It encodes CASSFMGGKIMNTEAFF.

The chain has TRBV14 and TRBJ2-2; D is unclear. Germline-derived CDR1 and CDR2 are SGHDN and FVKESK. This CDR3 spans 16 amino acids. Trimming removed 0 bases from V and 4 bases from J, with 12 bases in between. In DNA form, the CDR3 reads TGTGCCAGCAGCCAAGATTGGGTTGGATCCACCGGGGAGCTGTTTTTT. Translated: CASSQDWVGSTGELFF.

The V call is TRBV5-6, the J call TRBJ2-1; D unclear. This CDR3 has 16 residues. Trimming cost V 0 bases and J 9 bases, with 19 bases left between them. In germline, CDR1 is SGHDT, CDR2 YYEEEE. CDR3 coding DNA: TGTGCCAGCAGCTTGGCGGCTGCGCCCCGGGCACGTGAGCAGTTCTTC. Protein product: CASSLAAAPRAREQFF. Supplemented by reference TRBV5-6 and TRBJ2-1, the full variable domain reads DAGVTQSPTHLIKTRGQQVTLRCSPKSGHDTVSWYQQALGQGPQFIFQYYEEEERQRGNFPDRFSGHQFPNYSSELNVNALLLGDSALYLCASSLAAAPRAREQFFGPGTRLTVL.

A few counts support this clone. The V and J genes are TRBV10-3 and TRBJ2-6, with 7 bases fitting TRBD1. Losses at the gene ends were 6 bases for V and 4 bases for J; bases not matched to a gene: 6. CDR1 ENHRY and CDR2 SYGVKD come from the germline V gene. This CDR3 has 15 residues. The CDR3 region has the DNA TGTGCCATCAGCCCACAGGGGAGCGGGGCCAACGTCCTGACTTTC. It specifies CAISPQGSGANVLTF.

The chain uses TRBV7-8 and TRBJ2-7; D not certain. The CDR3 extends over 13 amino acids. Germline assignment: CDR1 SGHVS and CDR2 FQNEAQ. V was clipped by 5 bases and J by 0 bases, with 8 bases between them. Here the CDR3 reads CASSPPGSYEQYF. For the CDR3, the DNA is TGTGCCAGCAGCCCCCCGGGCTCCTACGAGCAGTACTTC.

The rearrangement uses TRBV30 and TRBJ1-1, with TRBD1 identical over 11 bases. The CDR3 is made up of 14 amino acids. Germline V gene lookup returns CDR1 GTSNPN and CDR2 SVGIG (reference sequence). V was pared by 0 bases and J by 7 bases, with 4 bases of the junction left unmatched. This chain's CDR3 is CAWSVGTGGGEAFF. The CDR3 nucleotides are TGTGCCTGGAGTGTGGGGACAGGGGGAGGTGAAGCTTTCTTT.

The chain employs TRBV29-1 and TRBJ2-7; tentatively, D is TRBD1 (6 bases). The CDR3 loop spans 13 amino acids. The V gene's germline CDR1 is SQVTM and CDR2 ANQGSEA. V lost 8 bases and J 4 bases, leaving 18 bases between the germline ends. CDR3 sequence (DNA): TGCAGCACCCCCCCTGGGACAACTTACGAGCAGTACTTC. This encodes CSTPPGTTYEQYF.